This T cell receptor (beta chain) was documented in a study of cytomegalovirus exposure and HLA in healthy donors. The CDR3 spans 16 residues. The germline gives CDR1 PRHDT, CDR2 FYEKMQ (reference sequence). The trim removed 0 bases at V and 3 bases at J, leaving 4 bases unmatched. PCR amplification relied on 60 Vbeta primers (plus 13 Jbeta primers). The table came from immunoSEQ multiplex PCR; TCRdb's copy has only in-frame clones and leaves some out. The repertoire holds under 200,000 clones, with about 86% as singletons. Concerning this clone: Antigen specificity is unknown.

Study-level results: Later analysis associated a missense DCLRE1C variant with TCR beta V- and J-gene trimming. In a later analysis, parvovirus B19, influenza, CMV and Epstein-Barr virus appeared linked to several top co-occurrence clusters. In a later analysis, across HLA loci, associated TCR counts were highest for DRB1, lowest for HLA-C.

The receptor was isolated from a woman aged 25 to 39 in good health and CMV-seronegative. This rearrangement joins TRBV13 to TRBJ2-1; 8 positions agree with TRBD1. Sequencing was carried out using PBMCs. DNA for the CDR3: TGTGCCAGCAGCTTAGGCACCGGGACAGGCTACAATGAGCAGTTCTTC. Encoded protein: CASSLGTGTGYNEQFF. Combining the CDR3 with reference TRBV13 and TRBJ2-1 gives the whole variable domain AAGVIQSPRHLIKEKRETATLKCYPIPRHDTVYWYQQGPGQDPQFLISFYEKMQSDKGSIPDRFSAQQFSDYHSELNMSSLELGDSALYFCASSLGTGTGYNEQFFGPGTRLTVL.